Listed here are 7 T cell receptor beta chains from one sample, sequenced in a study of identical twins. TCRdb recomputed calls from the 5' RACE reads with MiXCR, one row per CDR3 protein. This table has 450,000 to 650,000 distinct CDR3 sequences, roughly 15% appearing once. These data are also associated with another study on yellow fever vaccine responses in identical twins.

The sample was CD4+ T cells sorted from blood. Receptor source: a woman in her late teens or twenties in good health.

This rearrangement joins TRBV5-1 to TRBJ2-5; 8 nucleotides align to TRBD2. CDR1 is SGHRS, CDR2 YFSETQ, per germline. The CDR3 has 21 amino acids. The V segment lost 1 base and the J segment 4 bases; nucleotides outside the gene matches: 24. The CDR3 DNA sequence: TGCGCCAGCAGCTTGCGGACTGCCTTAGCGGGACGGGAACCTTTAGGAGAGACCCAGTACTTC. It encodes CASSLRTALAGREPLGETQYF.

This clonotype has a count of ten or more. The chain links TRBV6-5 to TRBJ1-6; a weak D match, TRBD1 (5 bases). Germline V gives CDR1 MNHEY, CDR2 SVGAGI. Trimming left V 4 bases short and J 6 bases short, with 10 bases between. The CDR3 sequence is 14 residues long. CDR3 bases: TGTGCCAGCAGTTTCGGGGACTTTAATTCACCCCTCCACTTT. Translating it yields CASSFGDFNSPLHF.

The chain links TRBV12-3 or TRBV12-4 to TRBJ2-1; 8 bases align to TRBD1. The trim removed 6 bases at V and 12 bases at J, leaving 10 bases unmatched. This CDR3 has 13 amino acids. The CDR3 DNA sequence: TGTGCCAGCAGCCAAAGCCCCGGGACAGGGCAGTTCTTC. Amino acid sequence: CASSQSPGTGQFF.

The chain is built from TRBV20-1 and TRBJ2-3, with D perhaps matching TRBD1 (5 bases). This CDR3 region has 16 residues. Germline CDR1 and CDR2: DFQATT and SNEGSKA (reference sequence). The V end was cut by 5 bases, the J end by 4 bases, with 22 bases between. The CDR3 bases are TGCAGTGCTTATACGCACTCCAGGGAAGGGCCAGATACGCAGTATTTT. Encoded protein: CSAYTHSREGPDTQYF.

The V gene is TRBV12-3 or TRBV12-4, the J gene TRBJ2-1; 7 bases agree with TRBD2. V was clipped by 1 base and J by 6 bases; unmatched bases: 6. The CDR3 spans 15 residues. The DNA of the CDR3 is TGTGCCAGCAGTTTAGGGGGGAGGGCCGCCAATGAGCAGTTCTTC. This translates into CASSLGGRAANEQFF.

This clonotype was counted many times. The CDR3 region is CSVDGTGGSEQFF. As DNA, the CDR3 is TGCAGCGTCGACGGGACAGGGGGGAGTGAGCAGTTCTTC. The chain joins TRBV29-1 to TRBJ2-1; TRBD1 agrees at 11 bases. CDR3 length equals 13 residues. The J segment lost 9 bases and the V segment lost 6 bases, leaving 7 bases of the junction unmatched. Germline values: CDR1 SQVTM, CDR2 ANQGSEA.

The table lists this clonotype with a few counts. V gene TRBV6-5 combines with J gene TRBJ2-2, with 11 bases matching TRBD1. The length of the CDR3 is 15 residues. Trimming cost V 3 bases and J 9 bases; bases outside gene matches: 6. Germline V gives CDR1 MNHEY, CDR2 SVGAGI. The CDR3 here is CASSYRTGGLRELFF. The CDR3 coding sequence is TGTGCCAGCAGTTATAGGACAGGGGGCTTAAGGGAGCTGTTTTTT.